These 31 T cell receptor beta chains came from one sample sequenced in a study of CD8 T cells in Susac syndrome (dated by TCRdb to the late 2010s). Receptors were amplified or captured by the immunoSEQ multiplex PCR assay. RNA was extracted using the RNeasy kit, and roughly 0.5 to 1 ug of the RNA was reverse transcribed with random hexamers. Clones were called with MiXCR by TCRdb after fastp trimmed the public reads at Q25, and only in-frame beta chains were retained. For every CDR3 protein sequence, its rows merge into one entry that carries the most common genes and DNA. Counted in this sample were about 300,000 distinct CDR3 sequences; approximately 84% of them appeared once. The ten largest account for approximately 0.12% of the sample. The source material was CD8+ T cells from PBMCs. The receptors were sampled from a human donor with multiple sclerosis.

This chain joins TRBV27 and TRBJ2-3, with 9 bases matching TRBD2. The CDR3 totals 16 residues. V lost 2 bases, J lost 4 bases, and 7 bases stayed unmatched. CDR1 and CDR2 from the germline V gene are MNHEY and SMNVEV (reference sequence). The CDR3 DNA sequence: TGTGCCAGCAGTTTAATCTTGGCGGGAGGGGCAGATACGCAGTATTTT. Protein product: CASSLILAGGADTQYF.

This clonotype was recorded once. This chain links TRBV25-1 with TRBJ1-1, with D perhaps matching TRBD1 (5 bases). Trimming took off 0 bases at V and 5 bases at J, with 19 bases between the two ends. There are 17 residues in the CDR3. CDR1 is MGHDK, CDR2 SYGVNS, per germline. The CDR3 protein is CASSEYIHTGVGTEAFF. For the CDR3, the DNA is TGTGCCAGCAGTGAATATATTCACACGGGGGTTGGGACTGAAGCTTTCTTT.

The gene calls are TRBV11-2 and TRBJ2-1; perhaps TRBD2 as D (6 bases). This CDR3 spans 12 amino acids. The germline V and J ends were trimmed by 11 bases and 6 bases, with 14 bases remaining between them. Germline V gene data show CDR1 as SGHAT and CDR2 as FQNNGV. DNA for the CDR3: TGTGCCGAAAGACTAGTGAGCAATGAGCAGTTCTTC. Amino acid sequence: CAERLVSNEQFF.

The genes are TRBV9 and TRBJ1-6; D unresolved. Germline V gene data show CDR1 as SGDLS and CDR2 as YYNGEE. This CDR3 has 15 residues. V lost 3 bases, J lost 0 bases, and 7 bases lay in between. Here the CDR3 reads CASSGHSSYNSPLHF. CDR3 nucleotides: TGTGCCAGCAGCGGTCATAGCTCCTATAATTCACCCCTCCACTTT.

Turning to this clonotype: The junction differs from germline at one of its ends, possibly a read error. The genes are TRBV27 and TRBJ2-7; D call uncertain. The CDR3 runs to 13 residues. CDR1 MNHEY and CDR2 SMNVEV come from the germline V gene (reference sequence). The CDR3 region is CVSATTAYYEQYF. In DNA form, the CDR3 reads TGTGTCAGCGCCACTACCGCTTACTACGAGCAGTACTTC.

A few counts support this clonotype. The rearrangement joins TRBV5-6 to TRBJ2-7, with D uncertain. V lost 4 bases, J lost 3 bases, and 14 bases lay in between. The CDR3 contains 14 residues. Germline CDR1 is SGHDT and CDR2 is YYEEEE. The CDR3 spells CASSHRRRDYEQYF. The DNA for the CDR3 is TGTGCCAGCAGCCACCGTCGCAGAGACTACGAGCAGTACTTC.

CDR3 sequence: CAIPTIGGELFF. In DNA form, the CDR3 reads TGTGCCATCCCGACCATAGGGGGGGAGCTGTTTTTT. This chain uses TRBV28 with TRBJ2-2, with D uncertain. Looked up from germline, CDR1 is MDHEN and CDR2 is SYDVKM. With 10 bases removed from V and 8 bases from J, the gap between germline ends came to 14 bases. The CDR3 runs to 12 residues. The whole variable domain, filled in from reference TRBV28 and TRBJ2-2, reads DVKVTQSSRYLVKRTGEKVFLECVQDMDHENMFWYRQDPGLGLRLIYFSYDVKMKEKGDIPEGYSVSREKKERFSLILESASTNQTSMYLCAIPTIGGELFFGEGSRLTVL.

The rearrangement links TRBV6-1 to TRBJ1-2; D is perhaps TRBD1 (6 bases). Germline values: CDR1 MNHNS, CDR2 SASEGT. The CDR3 totals 16 residues. The germline V and J ends were trimmed by 5 bases and 3 bases, with 19 bases remaining between them. CDR3 residues: CASSKQKTRGYYGYTF. CDR3 sequence (DNA): TGTGCCAGCAGTAAACAGAAGACGAGGGGGTACTATGGCTACACCTTC.

The chain employs TRBV27 and TRBJ2-1; 14 positions match TRBD2. The germline gives CDR1 MNHEY, CDR2 SMNVEV (reference sequence). With 5 bases clipped from V and 2 bases from J, the junction kept 14 bases outside the gene matches. The CDR3 covers 20 residues. The CDR3 is CASSLPRTSGRFSPYNEQFF. The CDR3 region has the DNA TGTGCCAGCAGTCTCCCCCGGACTAGCGGGAGGTTTAGCCCCTACAATGAGCAGTTCTTC.

The V call is TRBV15, the J call TRBJ1-2; 7 bases match TRBD1. CDR3 size: 15 residues. The trim removed 5 bases at V and 7 bases at J, leaving 13 bases unmatched. Germline values: CDR1 LNHNV, CDR2 YYDKDF (reference sequence). CDR3 protein: CATSYTDRAGFGYTF. The CDR3 DNA sequence: TGTGCCACCAGCTATACTGACAGGGCGGGATTTGGCTACACCTTC.

The gene calls are TRBV28 and TRBJ2-3; possible D gene TRBD2, 5 bases. V gave up 2 bases and J gave up 0 bases, with 24 bases separating them. The germline V gene encodes CDR1 MDHEN and CDR2 SYDVKM. The CDR3 consists of 20 residues. The CDR3 bases are TGTGCCAGCAGTTTAAGGAGGTTAACGTTAACGGATGCTAGCACAGATACGCAGTATTTT. Its protein is CASSLRRLTLTDASTDTQYF.

The V gene is TRBV6-5, the J gene TRBJ2-1, with D unresolved. The V gene's germline CDR1 is MNHEY and CDR2 SVGAGI. Trimming pared 3 bases from V and 10 bases from J, leaving 10 bases between. The length of the CDR3 is 12 residues. The chain's CDR3 is CASSYRAEEQFF. In nucleotides, the CDR3 is TGTGCCAGCAGTTATAGGGCGGAGGAGCAGTTCTTC.

The chain recombines TRBV7-9 with TRBJ2-1, with D possibly being TRBD1 (6 bases). Germline lookup yields CDR1 SEHNR and CDR2 FQNEAQ (reference sequence). The germline V and J ends were trimmed by 4 bases and 9 bases, with 16 bases remaining between them. The length of the CDR3 is 14 residues. This CDR3 is CASSSTAGQPEQFF. The CDR3 bases are TGTGCCAGCAGCTCAACCGCCGGACAGCCTGAGCAGTTCTTC.

The CDR3 bases are TGTGCCAGCAGTCTCAACAGGGGCAAAGGGAACACTGAAGCTTTCTTT. The encoded protein is CASSLNRGKGNTEAFF. The gene calls are TRBV12-3 or TRBV12-4 and TRBJ1-1; TRBD1 matches 7 bases. The CDR3 spans 16 residues. The V segment lost 5 bases and the J segment 1 base; nucleotides outside the gene matches: 10.

The chain couples TRBV12-3 or TRBV12-4 to TRBJ1-2; 9 bases align to TRBD1. V lost 5 bases to trimming and J lost 1 base; unmatched junction nucleotides: 8. CDR3 length: 16 amino acids. CDR3 sequence (DNA): TGTGCCAGCAGTGACCCTTGGACAGGGGATAACTATGGCTACACCTTC. Amino acid sequence: CASSDPWTGDNYGYTF.

The chain has TRBV30 and TRBJ2-1; D unresolved. CDR3 length: 14 amino acids. CDR1 is GTSNPN and CDR2 is SVGIG in the germline V gene (reference sequence). V gave up 5 bases and J gave up 1 base, with 12 bases separating them. The CDR3 spells CAWGSENSYNEQFF. For the CDR3, the DNA is TGTGCCTGGGGGTCCGAGAATTCCTACAATGAGCAGTTCTTC.

This clonotype was seen a handful of times. The V call is TRBV5-6, the J call TRBJ1-1; D gene uncertain. The V end lost 0 bases, the J end lost 6 bases, and 12 bases lay between the germline ends. In germline, CDR1 is SGHDT, CDR2 YYEEEE. This CDR3 region has 14 residues. CDR3: CASSLVRAAAEAFF. The CDR3 DNA follows: TGTGCCAGCAGCTTGGTTCGGGCTGCGGCTGAAGCTTTCTTT.

The chain has TRBV7-9 and TRBJ2-5, with D perhaps being TRBD1 or TRBD2 (5 bases each). CDR3 length equals 14 residues. V shed 5 bases and J shed 2 bases, with 12 bases lying between them. Germline lookup yields CDR1 SEHNR and CDR2 FQNEAQ (reference sequence). CDR3 sequence (DNA): TGTGCCAGCAGCATGGGACGTCAACAAGAGACCCAGTACTTC. The encoded protein is CASSMGRQQETQYF.

A word on this clonotype: Relative to the germline gene, one junction end is altered; a read error may explain this. The V call is TRBV19, the J call TRBJ2-5; D possibly corresponds to TRBD1 (6 bases). Germline V CDR1 and CDR2: LNHDA, SQIVND (reference sequence). There are 15 residues in the CDR3. CDR3 DNA sequence: TGTGCCAGTAGTAAATTGGGGGCGGAACAAGAGGCCCAGTACTTC. It specifies CASSKLGAEQEAQYF.

CDR3 DNA: TGTGCCACCTTTACTAGCGGGAGTTCCAATGAGCAGTTCTTC. This codes for CATFTSGSSNEQFF. V usage is TRBV15 and J usage is TRBJ2-1; 11 positions agree with TRBD2. This CDR3 is 14 amino acids long. The germline V gene has CDR1 LNHNV and CDR2 YYDKDF (reference sequence). V was clipped by 8 bases and J by 6 bases; unmatched bases: 6.

The V and J genes are TRBV6-2 or TRBV6-3 and TRBJ1-5; no clear D. This CDR3 is built from 15 residues. Trimming pared 8 bases from V and 1 base from J, leaving 15 bases between. The germline CDR1 and CDR2 sequences are MNHEY and SVGEGT. The CDR3 coding sequence is TGTGCCAGCCGGACGTTCTCGGAGAGCAATCAGCCCCAGCATTTT. This encodes CASRTFSESNQPQHF.

J is TRBJ2-1 and V is TRBV14; 9 nucleotides line up with TRBD1. CDR3 length equals 19 residues. Trimming at V came to 0 bases and at J to 2 bases, leaving 11 bases not matched to a gene. Germline V gene data show CDR1 as SGHDN and CDR2 as FVKESK. CDR3 coding DNA: TGTGCCAGCAGCCAAGACGCTTCTACCGGGACAGGGCCCTACAATGAGCAGTTCTTC. Translation gives CASSQDASTGTGPYNEQFF.

The chain's CDR3 is CAWEETSGLGSNEQFF. CDR3 DNA: TGTGCCTGGGAAGAGACTAGCGGATTGGGAAGCAATGAGCAGTTCTTC. The V call is TRBV30, the J call TRBJ2-1, with 9 positions matching TRBD2. Germline-derived CDR1 and CDR2 are GTSNPN and SVGIG (reference sequence). Trimming took 5 bases from V and 6 from J; bases not matched to a gene: 14. The CDR3 is made up of 16 amino acids. Filled out from reference TRBV30 and TRBJ2-1, the complete variable domain reads SQTIHQWPATLVQPVGSPLSLECTVEGTSNPNLYWYRQAAGRGLQLLFYSVGIGQISSEVPQNLSASRPQDRQFILSSKKLLLSDSGFYLCAWEETSGLGSNEQFFGPGTRLTVL.

This clonotype has only one observation. V gene TRBV13 combines with J gene TRBJ2-7; weak D call: TRBD1 (6 bases). The ends were cut back, 4 bases at V and 7 bases at J, with 14 bases in the middle. The CDR3 sequence is 13 residues long. Germline V gene sequence: CDR1 PRHDT, CDR2 FYEKMQ (reference sequence). In DNA form, the CDR3 reads TGTGCCAGCAGCTGGGGTACCACAGGGGAGCAGTACTTC. It specifies CASSWGTTGEQYF.

The chain is built from TRBV10-3 and TRBJ2-7; D not resolved. This CDR3 is 11 amino acids long. V was pared by 7 bases and J by 12 bases, with 16 bases between. Germline loops: CDR1 ENHRY, CDR2 SYGVKD. CDR3 sequence (DNA): TGTGCCATCAATGCAGAGCCCTTCTTGTACTTC. Translation gives CAINAEPFLYF.

This sequence joins TRBV27 and TRBJ1-2; possibly TRBD1 for D (6 bases). The V end was cut by 8 bases, the J end by 2 bases, with 18 bases between. The CDR3 extends over 15 amino acids. The germline CDR1 and CDR2 sequences are MNHEY and SMNVEV (reference sequence). CDR3 protein: CASGWGIQGNYGYTF. The CDR3 DNA reads as TGTGCCAGCGGCTGGGGTATACAGGGAAACTATGGCTACACCTTC.

The V call is TRBV2, the J call TRBJ2-5; the D is unclear. CDR1 is SNHLY, CDR2 FYNNEI, per germline. This CDR3 contains 13 residues. V shed 3 bases and J shed 5 bases, with 10 bases lying between them. The DNA of the CDR3 is TGTGCCAGCAGTGATAGGGTGATGGAGACCCAGTACTTC. This translates into CASSDRVMETQYF.

This clonotype was observed a few times. V gene TRBV27 combines with J gene TRBJ2-2; tentatively, D is TRBD1 (6 bases). The CDR3 has 12 residues. CDR1 is MNHEY and CDR2 is SMNVEV in the germline V gene (reference sequence). CDR3 sequence (DNA): TGTGCGGCGGCAGGGGAGTTCGGGGAGCTGTTTTTT. This gives the protein CAAAGEFGELFF.

This clonotype was counted between two and nine times. V is TRBV6-4 and J is TRBJ1-1, with TRBD1 as a possible D gene (5 bases). The germline gives CDR1 MRHNA, CDR2 SNTAGT. The CDR3 runs to 14 residues. Trimming removed 10 bases from V and 5 bases from J, with 20 bases in between. CDR3 nucleotides: TGTGCCACCCGGCGAGGAACTGGGGGTACTGAAGCTTTCTTT. Protein sequence: CATRRGTGGTEAFF.

The J gene is TRBJ2-5, the V gene TRBV2, with 7 bases that match TRBD2. Germline assignment: CDR1 SNHLY and CDR2 FYNNEI. With 1 base clipped from V and 5 bases from J, the junction kept 7 bases outside the gene matches. The CDR3 has 15 amino acids. As DNA, the CDR3 is TGTGCCAGCAGTGAAGTCTTGTTGCGGGAGGAGACCCAGTACTTC. Its protein is CASSEVLLREETQYF.

The chain combines TRBV4-1 with TRBJ2-3, with 11 positions matching TRBD2. Losses at the gene ends were 0 bases for V and 2 bases for J; bases not matched to a gene: 4. Germline V gene data show CDR1 as MGHRA and CDR2 as YSYEKL. The CDR3 consists of 17 residues. This CDR3 is CASSQDPGLAATDTQYF. The CDR3 nucleotides are TGCGCCAGCAGCCAAGACCCGGGACTAGCGGCCACAGATACGCAGTATTTT.